What follows are 17 T cell receptor beta chains derived from one specimen sequenced in a study of vaccination effects on CD4 cells after COVID-19 (dated by TCRdb to 2022 to 2024). In the ViraFEST assay, PBMC were stimulated with viral peptide pools, and TCR sequencing was then used to find antigen-specific CD4+ T cell clonotypes based on their expansion. After about 9 days of culture, CD4+ T cells were isolated with the EasySep CD4+ T cell isolation kit. Convalescent patients had PCR-confirmed SARS-CoV-2 infection between March and December 2020, before Alpha, Beta and Delta variants emerged in the United States. Libraries came from the immunoSEQ multiplex PCR assay. TCRdb's version of the immuneACCESS table is confined to in-frame rearrangements and falls short of the full clone set. An unresolved V gene accounts for under half of the shortfall where checked; the remainder is of unknown origin. The sample includes about 26,000 clones, with approximately 80% observed a single time. In total, the top ten clones hold 15% to 20% of the sample.

What these receptors recognize is not known. Sequences were derived from CD4+ T cells from PBMCs cultured with HCoV-NL63 spike peptides, sampled before COVID-19 vaccination. The cell subset or site label, as the study defines it: HCoV-NL63 spike overlapping peptide pool stimulation. These receptor sequences come from a human donor who had a prior SARS-CoV-2 infection.

The rearrangement uses TRBV18 and TRBJ2-2; possibly TRBD1 for D (5 bases). The CDR3 has 16 amino acids. Germline loops: CDR1 KGHSH, CDR2 LQKENI. Trimming removed 3 bases from V and 0 bases from J, with 11 bases in between. The CDR3 protein is CASSPRAGSNTGELFF. CDR3 coding DNA: TGTGCCAGCTCACCTAGGGCAGGGTCGAACACCGGGGAGCTGTTTTTT.

The chain couples TRBV13 to TRBJ2-3, with 10 bases aligning to TRBD1. There are 14 residues in the CDR3. Looked up from germline, CDR1 is PRHDT and CDR2 is FYEKMQ (reference sequence). Losses at the gene ends were 5 bases for V and 5 bases for J; bases not matched to a gene: 4. CDR3 coding DNA: TGTGCCAGCAGCCCCGGGACAGGGGTAGATACGCAGTATTTT. This encodes CASSPGTGVDTQYF. The full variable domain, in which reference TRBV13 and TRBJ2-3 provide the parts outside the CDR3, is AAGVIQSPRHLIKEKRETATLKCYPIPRHDTVYWYQQGPGQDPQFLISFYEKMQSDKGSIPDRFSAQQFSDYHSELNMSSLELGDSALYFCASSPGTGVDTQYFGPGTRLTVL.

J is TRBJ1-2 and V is TRBV7-2; D is possibly TRBD1 (5 bases). This CDR3 is 13 amino acids long. The germline V gene encodes CDR1 SGHTA and CDR2 FQGNSA. Trimming took off 6 bases at V and 1 base at J, with 9 bases between the two ends. The CDR3: CASSLGRNYGYTF. For the CDR3, the DNA is TGTGCCAGCAGTCTGGGACGTAACTATGGCTACACCTTC.

In this sample, this clone turned up a few times. The rearrangement links TRBV10-3 to TRBJ2-1, with 11 bases aligning to TRBD1. The length of the CDR3 is 19 residues. J was trimmed by 0 bases and V by 6 bases; bases with no gene match: 13. Germline V gene sequence: CDR1 ENHRY, CDR2 SYGVKD. The CDR3 DNA reads TGTGCCATCAGCCTATCCGGACAGGGGGCCTCAACCTCCTACAATGAGCAGTTCTTC. It translates to CAISLSGQGASTSYNEQFF.

The V gene is TRBV11-1, the J gene TRBJ2-3, with D perhaps assigned TRBD1 or TRBD2 (6 bases each). The germline V gene has CDR1 SGHAT and CDR2 FQDESV (reference sequence). Trimming took off 8 bases at V and 0 bases at J, with 15 bases between the two ends. CDR3 length: 15 residues. The CDR3 reads CASARGAGSTDTQYF. The CDR3 region has the DNA TGTGCCAGCGCAAGGGGGGCTGGGAGCACAGATACGCAGTATTTT.

This clone has only a few counts. The CDR3 here is CAISDQGSYEQYF. The CDR3 DNA reads TGTGCCATCAGCGACCAGGGGTCCTACGAGCAGTACTTC. The rearrangement joins TRBV10-3 to TRBJ2-7; D might be TRBD1 (6 bases). The CDR3 extends over 13 amino acids. Per germline, CDR1 ENHRY and CDR2 SYGVKD. V shed 6 bases and J shed 1 base, with 10 bases lying between them.

The chain is built from TRBV28 and TRBJ1-3, with D possibly being TRBD1 (6 bases). CDR3 length: 17 residues. The germline CDR1 and CDR2 sequences are MDHEN and SYDVKM. Deletions cut 5 bases from V and 0 bases from J, with 17 bases between. CDR3 sequence reads: CASSRVGQWNSGNTIYF. The CDR3 DNA reads as TGTGCCAGCAGTAGGGTTGGACAGTGGAACTCTGGAAACACCATATATTTT.

This clone was detected only a few times. The V call is TRBV18, the J call TRBJ1-5; the D is unclear. The germline V gene has CDR1 KGHSH and CDR2 LQKENI. There are 16 residues in the CDR3. V lost 1 base and J lost 2, with 12 bases in between. CDR3 region: CASSPQGAVGNQPQHF. For the CDR3, the DNA is TGTGCCAGCTCACCACAGGGTGCCGTTGGCAATCAGCCCCAGCATTTT.

The chain carries TRBV11-2 and TRBJ2-5; 7 positions match TRBD2. Looked up from germline, CDR1 is SGHAT and CDR2 is FQNNGV. The CDR3 consists of 14 residues. V gave up 2 bases and J gave up 5 bases; unmatched junction bases: 5. The CDR3 nucleotides read TGTGCCAGCAGCTTATCCCCCGGGGGGGAGACCCAGTACTTC. Its translation is CASSLSPGGETQYF. Based on the CDR3 plus reference TRBV11-2 and TRBJ2-5, the full variable domain is EAGVAQSPRYKIIEKRQSVAFWCNPISGHATLYWYQQILGQGPKLLIQFQNNGVVDDSQLPKDRFSAERLKGVDSTLKIQPAKLEDSAVYLCASSLSPGGETQYFGPGTRLLVL.

This clone was recorded only once. The chain carries TRBV9 and TRBJ1-2; TRBD1 matches 7 bases. This CDR3 spans 16 amino acids. Unmatched junction bases numbered 5, after V lost 0 bases and J lost 0 bases. Germline values: CDR1 SGDLS, CDR2 YYNGEE. Written as DNA, the CDR3 is TGTGCCAGCAGCGTAGCTGAAACAGGGGCTAACTATGGCTACACCTTC. Its translation: CASSVAETGANYGYTF.

This sequence joins TRBV6-6 and TRBJ2-5; 8 positions match TRBD2. The CDR3 has 17 amino acids. Germline CDR1 is MNHNY and CDR2 is SVGAGI (reference sequence). V shed 5 bases and J 1 base; nucleotides not matched to a gene: 12. CDR3 amino acids: CASSLLGSGLVQETQYF. DNA of the CDR3: TGTGCCAGCAGTCTACTTGGATCGGGACTAGTCCAAGAGACCCAGTACTTC.

The chain is built from TRBV4-2 and TRBJ2-3, with D possibly matching TRBD2 (6 bases). Germline V CDR1 and CDR2: LGHNA, YNFKEQ. This CDR3 spans 15 amino acids. V was trimmed by 1 base and J by 4 bases, leaving 12 bases between them. Here the CDR3 DNA reads TGTGCCAGCAGCCAAGTACTAGCTAAGGCAGATACGCAGTATTTT. As protein: CASSQVLAKADTQYF.

The rearrangement joins TRBV5-1 to TRBJ2-7; TRBD2 is a possible D gene (5 bases). The CDR3 spans 16 residues. Germline values: CDR1 SGHRS, CDR2 YFSETQ. Trimming left V 0 bases short and J 1 base short, with 14 bases between. The CDR3 DNA reads as TGCGCCAGCAGCTTGGCCGGTGTCGGGGTGTCCTACGAGCAGTACTTC. Translated: CASSLAGVGVSYEQYF.

The chain has TRBV6-2 or TRBV6-3 and TRBJ2-4, with D unclear. Trimming shortened V by 2 bases and J by 0 bases, and 8 bases separated the two germline ends. Germline V gene lookup returns CDR1 MNHEY and CDR2 SVGEGT. The CDR3 runs 15 residues. CDR3 residues: CASSYGQLAKNIQYF. DNA for the CDR3: TGTGCCAGCAGTTACGGGCAGCTAGCCAAAAACATTCAGTACTTC.

The chain is built from TRBV5-5 and TRBJ2-7, with 10 bases identical to TRBD1. Per germline, CDR1 SGHKS and CDR2 YYEKEE (reference sequence). The J segment lost 1 base and the V segment lost 3 bases, leaving 4 bases of the junction unmatched. CDR3 length: 15 residues. CDR3 loop: CASSYPGQGSYEQYF. CDR3 sequence (DNA): TGTGCCAGCAGCTATCCGGGACAGGGGTCCTACGAGCAGTACTTC.

V usage is TRBV5-8 and J usage is TRBJ1-5, with 7 positions matching TRBD1. The CDR3 is 17 residues long. The junction had 15 bases not matched to a gene; V was cut back by 4 bases and J by 5 bases. The germline V gene encodes CDR1 SGHTS and CDR2 YDEGEE. CDR3 in amino acids: CASSEATGFKIDQPQHF. The CDR3 DNA reads as TGTGCCAGCAGCGAGGCGACAGGGTTTAAAATTGATCAGCCCCAGCATTTT.

This clone came up once. The chain carries TRBV4-1 and TRBJ2-5; the D call may be TRBD1 or TRBD2 (5 bases each). The V and J ends lost 3 bases and 5 bases respectively, with 19 bases between them. CDR1 and CDR2 (germline): MGHRA, YSYEKL. The length of the CDR3 is 16 residues. CDR3 bases: TGCGCCAGCAGCCAGATGGCAGGGTCGCGGAGGGAGACCCAGTACTTC. This gives the protein CASSQMAGSRRETQYF.